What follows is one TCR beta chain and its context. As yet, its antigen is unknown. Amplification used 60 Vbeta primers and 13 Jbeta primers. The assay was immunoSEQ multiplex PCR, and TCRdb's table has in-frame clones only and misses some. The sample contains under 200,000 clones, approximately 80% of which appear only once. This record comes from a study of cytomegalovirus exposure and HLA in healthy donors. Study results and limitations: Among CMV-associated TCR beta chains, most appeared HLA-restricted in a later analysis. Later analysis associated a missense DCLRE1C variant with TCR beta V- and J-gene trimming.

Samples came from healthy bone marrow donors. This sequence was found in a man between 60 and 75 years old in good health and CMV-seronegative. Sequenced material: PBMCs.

Here the CDR3 reads CASSLGPGQGQETQYF. The DNA of the CDR3 is TGCGCCAGCAGCTTGGGCCCGGGACAGGGGCAAGAGACCCAGTACTTC. This chain connects TRBV5-1 to TRBJ2-5, with TRBD1 matching 10 bases. Trimming at V came to 0 bases and at J to 2 bases, leaving 4 bases not matched to a gene. Germline CDR1 SGHRS, CDR2 YFSETQ. The CDR3 extends over 16 amino acids.